Each of the 28 T cell receptor beta chains below was sequenced from the same sample in a study of cytomegalovirus exposure and HLA in healthy donors. The primer mix had 60 Vbeta and 13 Jbeta primers. TCRdb keeps only in-frame clones here, not all; method: immunoSEQ multiplex PCR. The sample carries 95,000 to 150,000 clones, 8% to 11% recorded once. Material for sequencing was PBMCs. These receptors were obtained from a woman aged 18-29 years in good health and CMV-seropositive.

This clone was counted between two and nine times. The chain combines TRBV19 with TRBJ2-2, with 7 bases aligning to TRBD1. Germline CDR1 reads LNHDA; CDR2 reads SQIVND (reference sequence). Germline trimming cut 5 bases from V and 4 bases from J; bases unmatched to any gene: 7. The CDR3 totals 15 residues. CDR3 loop: CASSSLTGATGELFF. CDR3 nucleotide sequence: TGTGCCAGTAGTTCCCTCACAGGGGCCACCGGGGAGCTGTTTTTT. The complete variable domain, with remaining parts taken from reference TRBV19 and TRBJ2-2, reads DGGITQSPKYLFRKEGQNVTLSCEQNLNHDAMYWYRQDPGQGLRLIYYSQIVNDFQKGDIAEGYSVSREKKESFPLTVTSAQKNPTAFYLCASSSLTGATGELFFGEGSRLTVL.

This clone has more than one count but fewer than ten. This chain connects TRBV25-1 to TRBJ2-5; no clear D. Deletions cut 8 bases from V and 4 bases from J, with 14 bases between. Germline values: CDR1 MGHDK, CDR2 SYGVNS. The CDR3 sequence is 13 residues long. CDR3 sequence: CASSAFSGETQYF. In DNA form, the CDR3 reads TGTGCCAGCTCCGCCTTTTCGGGAGAGACCCAGTACTTC.

V usage is TRBV27 and J usage is TRBJ2-1; the D is unclear. The CDR3 has 11 amino acids. Germline V gives CDR1 MNHEY, CDR2 SMNVEV (reference sequence). V lost 4 bases, J lost 7 bases, and 5 bases lay in between. The CDR3 sequence: CASSWSNEQFF. CDR3 bases: TGTGCCAGCAGTTGGAGTAATGAGCAGTTCTTC.

This clone occurred many times. The rearrangement joins TRBV6-5 to TRBJ2-1, with 9 bases aligning to TRBD2. The CDR3 runs 12 residues. Trimming cost V 5 bases and J 10 bases; bases outside gene matches: 3. The germline V gene has CDR1 MNHEY and CDR2 SVGAGI. CDR3 sequence (DNA): TGTGCCAGCAGTCACGGACTAGCGGAGCAGTTCTTC. Translating it yields CASSHGLAEQFF.

There are a few counts of this clone. The chain combines TRBV30 with TRBJ1-2; 7 positions agree with TRBD1. The CDR3 has 13 residues. The germline CDR1 and CDR2 sequences are GTSNPN and SVGIG (reference sequence). J was trimmed by 4 bases and V by 4 bases; bases with no gene match: 6. The CDR3 loop reads CAWKGGLVYGYTF. The CDR3 region has the DNA TGTGCCTGGAAAGGGGGCCTGGTCTATGGCTACACCTTC.

There are a few counts of this clone. The V gene is TRBV9, the J gene TRBJ2-7; D gene ambiguous. CDR1 and CDR2 (germline): SGDLS, YYNGEE. The CDR3 has 15 amino acids. The V and J ends lost 10 bases and 2 bases respectively, with 22 bases between them. The CDR3 is CAPKTPDGDPYEQYF. For the CDR3, the DNA is TGTGCCCCCAAGACCCCTGACGGAGACCCCTACGAGCAGTACTTC.

The chain has TRBV7-9 and TRBJ2-3, with 9 bases that match TRBD1. The CDR3 contains 16 residues. V lost 5 bases and J lost 3; bases outside the gene matches: 9. CDR1 is SEHNR and CDR2 is FQNEAQ in the germline V gene (reference sequence). CDR3 DNA: TGTGCCAGCAGCCCAGGGGACAGGGAATGGACAGATACGCAGTATTTT. As protein: CASSPGDREWTDTQYF.

This chain joins TRBV5-1 and TRBJ1-2; 8 positions match TRBD1. Germline V gene sequence: CDR1 SGHRS, CDR2 YFSETQ. The CDR3 contains 13 residues. The J segment lost 2 bases and the V segment lost 4 bases, leaving 1 base of the junction unmatched. The CDR3 sequence: CASSQGANYGYTF. The CDR3 nucleotides read TGCGCCAGCAGCCAGGGGGCCAACTATGGCTACACCTTC.

There are a few counts of this clone. CDR3 nucleotide sequence: TGCAGCGTTGAAGAACGTGGGGCGGCCCAGTACTTC. Protein sequence: CSVEERGAAQYF. This chain connects TRBV29-1 to TRBJ2-5, with D possibly matching TRBD1 (5 bases). The ends were cut back, 0 bases at V and 9 bases at J, with 11 bases in the middle. The CDR3 extends over 12 amino acids. The germline CDR1 and CDR2 sequences are SQVTM and ANQGSEA.

This clone has only a few counts. This chain joins TRBV7-9 and TRBJ1-1; D remains unclear. The CDR3 runs 14 residues. V was cut by 1 base and J by 1 base, with 7 bases left in between. The germline CDR1 and CDR2 sequences are SEHNR and FQNEAQ (reference sequence). This CDR3 is CASSLERENTEAFF. For the CDR3, the DNA is TGTGCCAGCAGCTTAGAGAGGGAGAACACTGAAGCTTTCTTT.

This clone came up a few times. This sequence joins TRBV5-6 and TRBJ2-3; a possible D gene is TRBD1 (6 bases). Trimming stripped 2 bases from V and 4 bases from J, with 14 bases between. The CDR3 is 15 amino acids. CDR1 and CDR2 from the germline V gene are SGHDT and YYEEEE. CDR3 amino acids: CASSLFDRRPDTQYF. The CDR3, as DNA: TGTGCCAGCAGCTTATTTGACAGGCGCCCAGATACGCAGTATTTT.

This clone was seen a handful of times. The rearrangement uses TRBV20-1 and TRBJ1-1, with D perhaps TRBD1 (5 bases). Germline V gene lookup returns CDR1 DFQATT and CDR2 SNEGSKA (reference sequence). V was cut by 6 bases and J by 6 bases, with 11 bases left in between. CDR3 length: 11 residues. The CDR3 DNA reads TGCAGTGCCTCGATGGGGCCTGAAGCTTTCTTT. Its translation is CSASMGPEAFF.

This clone was picked up a small number of times. This chain links TRBV6-5 with TRBJ1-1; the match to TRBD1 covers 8 bases. The CDR3 contains 15 residues. Germline assignment: CDR1 MNHEY and CDR2 SVGAGI. The V segment lost 8 bases and the J segment 5 bases; nucleotides outside the gene matches: 13. The CDR3 region has the DNA TGTGCCAGCGGGAAAGCAGGGGGCGTTGGGACTGAAGCTTTCTTT. The encoded protein is CASGKAGGVGTEAFF.

This clone was counted only a few times. The rearrangement links TRBV11-2 to TRBJ2-1, with 13 bases identical to TRBD2. The CDR3 length is 17 residues. Germline assignment: CDR1 SGHAT and CDR2 FQNNGV. The junction had 8 bases not matched to a gene; V was cut back by 0 bases and J by 9 bases. The CDR3 DNA is TGTGCCAGCAGCTTAGAGACTAGCGGGAGGTTTGAGGGTGAGCAGTTCTTC. It translates to CASSLETSGRFEGEQFF.

The chain has TRBV7-9 and TRBJ1-2; TRBD1 matches at 7 bases. With 2 bases clipped from V and 4 bases from J, the junction kept 7 bases outside the gene matches. This CDR3 has 15 residues. Germline V gene data show CDR1 as SEHNR and CDR2 as FQNEAQ (reference sequence). The CDR3 here is CASSLITPGGYGYTF. DNA for the CDR3: TGTGCCAGCAGCTTAATTACTCCAGGGGGCTATGGCTACACCTTC.

This clone was counted between two and nine times. The chain couples TRBV5-4 to TRBJ2-2; 8 nucleotides agree with TRBD1. Losses at the gene ends were 4 bases for V and 2 bases for J; bases not matched to a gene: 7. The CDR3 length is 16 residues. The germline V gene has CDR1 SGHNT and CDR2 YYREEE (reference sequence). In nucleotides, the CDR3 is TGTGCCAGCAGCCCCGGGACAGGATTAAACACCGGGGAGCTGTTTTTT. This sequence encodes CASSPGTGLNTGELFF.

A few counts support this clone. This CDR3 reads CASRDTGSHYGYTF. Written as DNA, the CDR3 is TGTGCCAGCAGGGATACAGGGTCTCACTATGGCTACACCTTC. The gene calls are TRBV13 and TRBJ1-2; maybe TRBD1 (6 bases). The V end lost 6 bases, the J end lost 3 bases, and 14 bases lay between the germline ends. This CDR3 is built from 14 residues. The germline V gene encodes CDR1 PRHDT and CDR2 FYEKMQ (reference sequence).

The genes are TRBV5-1 and TRBJ2-1; maybe TRBD1 (5 bases). The CDR3 is 13 residues long. Germline-derived CDR1 and CDR2 are SGHRS and YFSETQ. Between the trimmed V and J ends, which lost 5 bases and 4 bases, there was a span of 10 bases. The CDR3 sequence is CASSTQGYNEQFF. Written as DNA, the CDR3 is TGCGCCAGCAGTACTCAGGGTTACAATGAGCAGTTCTTC.

The chain combines TRBV2 with TRBJ2-7, with a tentative D call TRBD1 (6 bases). CDR1 is SNHLY and CDR2 is FYNNEI in the germline V gene. The CDR3 has 14 residues. V was shortened by 4 bases and J by 4 bases, with 14 bases between the two germline ends. CDR3 in DNA: TGTGCCAGCAGTGTCCCGGGACATCCTTACGAGCAGTACTTC. Amino acids: CASSVPGHPYEQYF. The full variable domain, completed using reference TRBV2 and TRBJ2-7, is EPEVTQTPSHQVTQMGQEVILRCVPISNHLYFYWYRQILGQKVEFLVSFYNNEISEKSEIFDDQFSVERPDGSNFTLKIRSTKLEDSAMYFCASSVPGHPYEQYFGPGTRLTVT.

This clone was picked up a small number of times. The rearrangement links TRBV27 to TRBJ1-5, with D tentatively TRBD1 (6 bases). Germline loops: CDR1 MNHEY, CDR2 SMNVEV (reference sequence). The CDR3 sequence is 15 residues long. V was shortened by 5 bases and J by 2 bases, with 13 bases between the two germline ends. The CDR3, as DNA: TGTGCCAGCAGTCTACAGGGATTTGGCAATCAGCCCCAGCATTTT. This codes for CASSLQGFGNQPQHF.

This clone has more than one count but fewer than ten. The chain carries TRBV10-1 and TRBJ2-5; D not certain. Germline V gives CDR1 WNHNN, CDR2 SYGVQD (reference sequence). The V end lost 4 bases, the J end lost 0 bases, and 12 bases lay between the germline ends. The CDR3 totals 15 residues. CDR3 region: CASSGGTLDQETQYF. The CDR3 nucleotides read TGCGCCAGCAGTGGAGGCACGCTCGACCAAGAGACCCAGTACTTC.

The chain uses TRBV7-9 and TRBJ1-3; D gene uncertain. This CDR3 has 13 amino acids. The germline V gene encodes CDR1 SEHNR and CDR2 FQNEAQ (reference sequence). Trimming shortened V by 7 bases and J by 3 bases, and 10 bases separated the two germline ends. In DNA, the CDR3 is TGTGCCAGCATCGGGTGGAGTGGAAACACCATATATTTT. Amino acids: CASIGWSGNTIYF.

The rearrangement links TRBV5-4 to TRBJ2-2; maybe TRBD1 (5 bases). The CDR3 sequence is 16 residues long. The germline CDR1 and CDR2 sequences are SGHNT and YYREEE (reference sequence). V lost 4 bases and J lost 5, with 18 bases in between. The CDR3 loop reads CASSRVVAGNTGELFF. In DNA, the CDR3 is TGTGCCAGCAGCCGGGTTGTGGCAGGGAATACCGGGGAGCTGTTTTTT.

The table lists this clone with a few counts. V and J are TRBV11-3 and TRBJ1-2; perhaps TRBD1 as D (5 bases). The germline gives CDR1 SGHNT, CDR2 YENEEA. This CDR3 comprises 12 residues. Trimming stripped 4 bases from V and 5 bases from J, with 8 bases between. The CDR3: CASSSGTYGYTF. CDR3 DNA sequence: TGTGCCAGCAGCTCCGGGACTTATGGCTACACCTTC.

The chain joins TRBV2 to TRBJ2-1; 11 bases fit TRBD2. Germline V gene lookup returns CDR1 SNHLY and CDR2 FYNNEI. The V gene end was trimmed by 0 bases and the J gene end by 10 bases; junction bases not matched to a gene: 5. The CDR3 consists of 15 residues. This chain's CDR3 is CASSEAHLAGGEQFF. CDR3 in DNA: TGTGCCAGCAGTGAAGCGCATCTAGCGGGGGGAGAGCAGTTCTTC. Full variable domain (missing parts from reference TRBV2 and TRBJ2-1): EPEVTQTPSHQVTQMGQEVILRCVPISNHLYFYWYRQILGQKVEFLVSFYNNEISEKSEIFDDQFSVERPDGSNFTLKIRSTKLEDSAMYFCASSEAHLAGGEQFFGPGTRLTVL.

Only a few counts were recorded for this clone. V gene TRBV27 combines with J gene TRBJ1-5; D unclear. V lost 11 bases to trimming and J lost 0 bases, with 11 bases between them. Germline V lookup: CDR1 MNHEY, CDR2 SMNVEV (reference sequence). This CDR3 has 13 residues. The CDR3 loop reads CASGGVSNQPQHF. The CDR3 DNA follows: TGTGCCTCGGGCGGGGTTAGCAATCAGCCCCAGCATTTT.

This clone was observed a few times. This chain links TRBV6-5 with TRBJ1-6; D is ambiguous. Trimming took 2 bases from V and 11 from J, leaving 10 bases between them. This CDR3 region has 13 residues. Germline V CDR1 and CDR2: MNHEY, SVGAGI. CDR3 sequence: CASSYNRGAPLHF. The CDR3, as DNA: TGTGCCAGCAGTTACAATCGCGGTGCACCCCTCCACTTT.

This chain uses TRBV19 with TRBJ2-5; tentatively, D is TRBD1 (5 bases). The V gene lost 4 bases and the J gene lost 5 bases, with 20 bases spanning the gap. There are 16 residues in the CDR3. Germline loops: CDR1 LNHDA, CDR2 SQIVND (reference sequence). This CDR3 reads CASSTGRAGNRETQYF. CDR3 DNA: TGTGCCAGTAGTACCGGTCGGGCAGGGAATCGGGAGACCCAGTACTTC. The full variable domain, its missing parts supplied by reference TRBV19 and TRBJ2-5, is DGGITQSPKYLFRKEGQNVTLSCEQNLNHDAMYWYRQDPGQGLRLIYYSQIVNDFQKGDIAEGYSVSREKKESFPLTVTSAQKNPTAFYLCASSTGRAGNRETQYFGPGTRLLVL.